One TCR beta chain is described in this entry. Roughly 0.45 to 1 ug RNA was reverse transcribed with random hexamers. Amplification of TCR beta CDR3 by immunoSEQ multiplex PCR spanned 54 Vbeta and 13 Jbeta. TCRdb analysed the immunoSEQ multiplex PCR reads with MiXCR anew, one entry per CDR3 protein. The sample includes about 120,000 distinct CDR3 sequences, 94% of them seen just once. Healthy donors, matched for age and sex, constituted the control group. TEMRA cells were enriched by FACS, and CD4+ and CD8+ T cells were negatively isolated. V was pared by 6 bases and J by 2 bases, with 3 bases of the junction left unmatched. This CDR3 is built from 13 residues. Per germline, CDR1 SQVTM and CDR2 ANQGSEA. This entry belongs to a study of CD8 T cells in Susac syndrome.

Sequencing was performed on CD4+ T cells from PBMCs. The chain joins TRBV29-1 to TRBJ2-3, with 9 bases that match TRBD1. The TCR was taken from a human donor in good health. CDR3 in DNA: TGCAGCGTAGGACAGGGGTCCACAGATACGCAGTATTTT. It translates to CSVGQGSTDTQYF.